This T cell receptor (beta chain) derives from a study of cytomegalovirus exposure and HLA in healthy donors. Study information: The Caucasian-associated ancestry cluster held around 81% of under 450 genotyped donors.

The PCR had 60 Vbeta and 13 Jbeta primers. Generated by immunoSEQ multiplex PCR, the TCRdb table keeps only in-frame clones and is missing some. The sample lists roughly 180,000 clones; around 80% were seen once. This receptor was identified in a woman between 55 and 75 years old in good health and CMV-seropositive. What was sequenced was PBMCs.

The CDR3 DNA follows: TGCAGTGCTAGAGACCTAGATACGCAGTATTTT. Translation: CSARDLDTQYF. This chain uses TRBV20-1 with TRBJ2-3; D is undetermined. V was clipped by 0 bases and J by 5 bases, with 3 bases between them. Germline V gives CDR1 DFQATT, CDR2 SNEGSKA (reference sequence). The CDR3 runs to 11 residues.